These 16 T cell receptor beta chains share one sample of origin, sequenced in a study of blood T cell repertoires in COVID-19. Clones were sequenced by immunoSEQ multiplex PCR, and TCRdb holds only the in-frame ones, with some missing. This table holds 100,000 to 150,000 clones, more than 70% found once. The sample taken for sequencing was peripheral blood. Every receptor here comes from an elderly woman with acute or convalescent COVID-19.

The rearrangement links TRBV6-5 to TRBJ1-2; possibly TRBD1 for D (6 bases). Trimming cost V 6 bases and J 2 bases, with 13 bases left between them. This CDR3 spans 14 amino acids. Germline CDR1 MNHEY, CDR2 SVGAGI. The CDR3 DNA is TGTGCCAGCAGAATACAGGGCGACAACTATGGCTACACCTTC. This codes for CASRIQGDNYGYTF.

The rearrangement links TRBV6-2 or TRBV6-3 to TRBJ1-5, with TRBD1 matching over 9 bases. Germline assignment: CDR1 MNHEY and CDR2 SVGEGT. V dropped 6 bases and J dropped 4; count of bases not matched to a gene: 7. The CDR3 totals 15 residues. Written as DNA, the CDR3 is TGTGCCAGCAGCCTTGGGACAGGGCAAAATCAGCCCCAGCATTTT. Translated: CASSLGTGQNQPQHF.

This chain connects TRBV6-6 to TRBJ2-2; D uncertain. This CDR3 comprises 13 residues. Germline assignment: CDR1 MNHNY and CDR2 SVGAGI (reference sequence). The V end lost 4 bases, the J end lost 2 bases, and 5 bases lay between the germline ends. The CDR3 region has the DNA TGTGCCAGCAGTTTGACTAACACCGGGGAGCTGTTTTTT. It encodes CASSLTNTGELFF.

This clone was detected a few times. The CDR3, as DNA: TGTGCCAGCAGCCCTTCTTTGGCGGATACAGATACGCAGTATTTT. Its protein is CASSPSLADTDTQYF. The chain couples TRBV7-2 to TRBJ2-3, with no clear D. The germline V gene encodes CDR1 SGHTA and CDR2 FQGNSA. The CDR3 runs to 15 residues. Trimming pared 5 bases from V and 3 bases from J, leaving 15 bases between. The full variable domain, completed using reference TRBV7-2 and TRBJ2-3, is GAGVSQSPSNKVTEKGKDVELRCDPISGHTALYWYRQSLGQGLEFLIYFQGNSAPDKSGLPSDRFSAERTGGSVSTLTIQRTQQEDSAVYLCASSPSLADTDTQYFGPGTRLTVL.

The chain uses TRBV7-9 and TRBJ1-3, with D tentatively TRBD1 (5 bases). This CDR3 is built from 14 residues. CDR1 SEHNR and CDR2 FQNEAQ come from the germline V gene (reference sequence). Trimming stripped 5 bases from V and 4 bases from J, with 12 bases between. The CDR3 DNA sequence: TGTGCCAGCAGCCTCCTGGCAGGGGGAAACACCATATATTTT. Translating it yields CASSLLAGGNTIYF. Full variable domain (missing parts from reference TRBV7-9 and TRBJ1-3): DTGVSQNPRHKITKRGQNVTFRCDPISEHNRLYWYRQTLGQGPEFLTYFQNEAQLEKSRLLSDRFSAERPKGSFSTLEIQRTEQGDSAMYLCASSLLAGGNTIYFGEGSWLTVV.

V is TRBV6-6 and J is TRBJ1-3; 11 positions agree with TRBD1. There are 15 residues in the CDR3. Germline assignment: CDR1 MNHNY and CDR2 SVGAGI (reference sequence). Trimming at V came to 6 bases and at J to 1 base, leaving 2 bases not matched to a gene. DNA for the CDR3: TGTGCCAGCAGCTGGGACAGGGGGTCTGGAAACACCATATATTTT. Encoded protein: CASSWDRGSGNTIYF.

The rearrangement links TRBV4-1 to TRBJ2-1; TRBD2 agrees at 8 bases. V was pared by 2 bases and J by 8 bases, with 11 bases of the junction left unmatched. This CDR3 has 16 amino acids. Germline loops: CDR1 MGHRA, CDR2 YSYEKL. The CDR3 nucleotides read TGCGCCAGCAGCCAAAAATTCGGGGGGGCCGTTGATGAGCAGTTCTTC. It translates to CASSQKFGGAVDEQFF.

This clone was detected a few times. The chain employs TRBV7-8 and TRBJ1-5; 7 bases map to TRBD1. J lost 3 bases, V lost 7 bases, and 9 bases had no gene match. This CDR3 is built from 15 residues. Germline values: CDR1 SGHVS, CDR2 FQNEAQ. CDR3 nucleotides: TGTGCCAGCAACCCCGGTACAGGGGACAATCAGCCCCAGCATTTT. Translated: CASNPGTGDNQPQHF.

The V gene is TRBV12-5, the J gene TRBJ1-6; D may be TRBD1 (5 bases). Per germline, CDR1 LGHNT and CDR2 FRNRAP. Trimming cost V 7 bases and J 4 bases, with 11 bases left between them. This CDR3 comprises 14 residues. The CDR3 loop reads CASADGGYNSPLHF. The CDR3 region has the DNA TGTGCTAGTGCCGACGGGGGGTATAATTCACCCCTCCACTTT.

This clone was picked up one time. The gene calls are TRBV4-2 and TRBJ1-2; 10 bases match TRBD1. The germline gives CDR1 LGHNA, CDR2 YNFKEQ. The CDR3 has 15 amino acids. The J segment lost 4 bases and the V segment lost 4 bases, leaving 6 bases of the junction unmatched. CDR3 DNA sequence: TGTGCCAGCAGCCTGGGACAGGGGCTGGGCTATGGCTACACCTTC. Its protein product is CASSLGQGLGYGYTF.

This clone was seen more than once but under ten times. The V call is TRBV4-3, the J call TRBJ1-1; tentative D call: TRBD1 (6 bases). Germline CDR1 reads LGHNA; CDR2 reads YSLEER. The CDR3 runs to 14 residues. The V end lost 4 bases, the J end lost 8 bases, and 17 bases lay between the germline ends. CDR3: CASSPDSFSAEAFF. The CDR3, as DNA: TGCGCCAGCAGCCCGGACAGTTTCAGCGCGGAAGCTTTCTTT.

The V gene is TRBV7-8, the J gene TRBJ1-2, with D unclear. Germline V gene sequence: CDR1 SGHVS, CDR2 FQNEAQ. V was cut by 1 base and J by 5 bases, with 14 bases left in between. There are 15 residues in the CDR3. CDR3 residues: CASSLVLGGEYGYTF. CDR3 coding DNA: TGTGCCAGCAGCTTAGTGCTTGGCGGTGAATATGGCTACACCTTC. Based on the CDR3 plus reference TRBV7-8 and TRBJ1-2, the full variable domain is GAGVSQSPRYKVAKRGQDVALRCDPISGHVSLFWYQQALGQGPEFLTYFQNEAQLDKSGLPSDRFFAERPEGSVSTLKIQRTQQEDSAVYLCASSLVLGGEYGYTFGSGTRLTVV.

About this clone itself: A read error may account for a junction end that differs from germline. V gene TRBV20-1 combines with J gene TRBJ1-1; D possibly corresponds to TRBD1 (5 bases). In germline, CDR1 is DFQATT, CDR2 SNEGSKA (reference sequence). The CDR3 is 15 residues long. DNA of the CDR3: TGCAGTGCTAGTAGCCTCGTGGGGCAGAACGCTGAAGCTTTCTTT. It codes for CSASSLVGQNAEAFF.

V and J are TRBV27 and TRBJ1-1; 7 nucleotides agree with TRBD1. Germline CDR1 is MNHEY and CDR2 is SMNVEV (reference sequence). The CDR3 extends over 15 amino acids. The V segment lost 5 bases and the J segment 4 bases; nucleotides outside the gene matches: 10. The CDR3 sequence is CASSLSTGWATEAFF. CDR3 sequence (DNA): TGTGCCAGCAGTCTCTCGACAGGGTGGGCCACTGAAGCTTTCTTT.

The chain combines TRBV30 with TRBJ1-5; 9 positions match TRBD1. The J segment lost 3 bases and the V segment lost 2 bases, leaving 14 bases of the junction unmatched. The CDR3 has 18 residues. CDR1 and CDR2 (germline): GTSNPN, SVGIG (reference sequence). For the CDR3, the DNA is TGTGCCTGGAGTCTCCGGGACAGGGTTGTTTACGACAATCAGCCCCAGCATTTT. This gives the protein CAWSLRDRVVYDNQPQHF.

The V call is TRBV9, the J call TRBJ2-5, with 13 bases aligning to TRBD2. CDR1 and CDR2 (germline): SGDLS, YYNGEE. This CDR3 spans 16 amino acids. Losses at the gene ends were 2 bases for V and 3 bases for J; bases not matched to a gene: 4. CDR3 sequence reads: CASSVTSGGPEETQYF. The CDR3 coding sequence is TGTGCCAGCAGCGTGACTAGCGGGGGGCCCGAAGAGACCCAGTACTTC.